This T cell receptor beta chain was identified during a study of blood T cell repertoires in COVID-19. Participants were aged roughly 18 to 89 years from about two dozen US areas. Donors in Cohort 3 counted as recovered after two negative PCRs, clearance, or symptom resolution. This clone was recorded only once. The authors' processing: Estimation of nucleated cell counts relied on the amplification of reference gene primers. Data came from immunoSEQ multiplex PCR; TCRdb stores just in-frame clones and leaves some out. That table is the source of V, J and clone size, and D and trimming were worked out from the DNA. The sample contains approximately 250,000 clones, roughly 88% of which appear only once. Germline V gene lookup returns CDR1 LNHNV and CDR2 YYDKDF (reference sequence). This CDR3 has 14 amino acids. The junction had 1 base not matched to a gene; V was cut back by 3 bases and J by 6 bases.

The TCR was taken from a woman younger than 45 who had recovered from COVID-19. The chain joins TRBV15 to TRBJ2-1, with TRBD2 matching over 11 bases. Sequencing was done on a sample of PBMCs or T cells enriched from blood (not recorded which). This CDR3 is CATSRTSGINEQFF. CDR3 in DNA: TGTGCCACCAGCAGGACTAGCGGGATCAATGAGCAGTTCTTC.